The clone carrying this T cell receptor beta chain is deemed medium-sized. The data were taken from a study of graft-versus-host responses after intestinal transplantation. About the study: Every recipient underwent anti-thymocyte globulin induction, then tacrolimus and steroids for two to four years.

CFSE-labeled responder cells (approximately 200,000) were plated with approximately 200,000 irradiated, violet-dye-labeled stimulator cells. Study observations and caveats: GvH clonotypes were identified within recipient marrow, with a subset emerging first in ileum or blood.

The germline V gene has CDR1 SNHLY and CDR2 FYNNEI. V was pared by 6 bases and J by 8 bases, with 12 bases of the junction left unmatched. The CDR3 consists of 15 residues. Measured with immunoSEQ multiplex PCR; TCRdb has only the in-frame clones, and not every one. The sample yields about 9,000 clones, roughly a quarter seen once. Sequencing was performed on alloreactive CD8+ T cells from a mixed lymphocyte reaction culture, taken before transplantation. Described subset: CFSE-low proliferating T cells sorted from roughly six-day pre-transplant mixed lymphocyte reaction (GvH or HvG direction). V is TRBV2 and J is TRBJ2-1; 8 bases are shared with TRBD1. The sequence was obtained from a human patient who was an organ donor for intestinal transplantation. The CDR3, as DNA: TGTGCCAGCAGCCCGGGGGCAGGGGGCGTCCATGAGCAGTTCTTC. Protein product: CASSPGAGGVHEQFF.